The rows below give T cell receptor beta chains drawn from one sample of a study of shared clonotypes between healthy human individuals. Produced via immunoSEQ multiplex PCR; TCRdb's table is partial and in-frame only. Here the sample spans millions of clones, about 95% being singletons. The material sequenced was naive CD8+ T cells sorted from blood. The receptors originated from a man between 18 and 29 years old in good health. Both conserved end residues are trimmed from each CDR3.

>TRBV6-5|TRBJ1-1
ASSSTGGNTEAF
>TRBV30|TRBJ2-1
AWSVTDIEQF
>TRBV27|TRBJ2-3
ASTPWGRGTDTQY
>TRBV9|TRBJ2-5
ASSDPGLAGKETQY
>TRBV5-6|TRBJ2-7
ASSLGGSSYEQY
>TRBV30|TRBJ1-1
AWSVLGGSGEAF
>TRBV6-6|TRBJ2-7
ASSFPDKPPYEQY
>TRBV19|TRBJ1-5
ASSINLVDRGGQPQH
>TRBV30|TRBJ2-3
AWSVQDLGSPTDTQY
>TRBV11-2|TRBJ2-1
ASSLSPPSGRGHNEQF
>TRBV6-5|TRBJ2-5
ASSPWGAEETQY
>TRBV7-8|TRBJ2-1
ASSSSGNPYNEQF
>TRBV13|TRBJ1-4
ASSPGTDEKLF
>TRBV30|TRBJ1-4
AWSADTGISEKLF
>TRBV27|TRBJ2-5
ASSLSWGETQY
>TRBV5-1|TRBJ1-4
ASSLEGGVYEKLF
>TRBV2|TRBJ2-7
ASIGTGELYEQY
>TRBV27|TRBJ1-2
ASSPSDGPRTYGYT
>TRBV19|TRBJ2-7
ASSIPGGAYEQY
>TRBV7-9|TRBJ1-1
ASRDTGKAENTEAF
>TRBV19|TRBJ1-4
ASSIRTGGGEKLF
>TRBV19|TRBJ2-7
ASSTGGQSYEQY
>TRBV7-9|TRBJ2-7
ASTIPTGGESYEQY
>TRBV10-3|TRBJ1-2
AIRIDSAAYGYT
>TRBV5-4|TRBJ1-6
ASSLPGIYNSPLH
>TRBV5-4|TRBJ2-3
ASSLGHTDTQY
>TRBV9|TRBJ2-7
ASSVGNSYEQY
>TRBV28|TRBJ1-1
ASSADRGRTEAF
>TRBV28|TRBJ1-5
ASTGGQPQH
>TRBV5-6|TRBJ2-7
ASSKQLYEQY
>TRBV7-9|TRBJ2-1
ASSLGEWDYNEQF
>TRBV7-8|TRBJ1-1
ASSLQGGEAF
>TRBV10-3|TRBJ2-1
AISEVGGGNEQF
>TRBV11-2|TRBJ2-5
ASSPTQETQY
>TRBV28|TRBJ1-6
ASIGQGYSPLH
>TRBV7-9|TRBJ2-7
ASSLVLGGSNHEQY
>TRBV6-5|TRBJ2-5
ASSYFATQGETQY
>TRBV7-9|TRBJ2-7
ASSYDGPAPPLYEQY
>TRBV10-3|TRBJ2-7
GSGSVTYEQY
>TRBV5-1|TRBJ2-7
ASSFSGGTYEQY
>TRBV6-6|TRBJ2-3
ASSPQGAGTDTQY
>TRBV5-6|TRBJ2-2
ASRVQEGGELF
>TRBV28|TRBJ2-7
ASSWKLAGGDYEQY
>TRBV7-6|TRBJ2-3
ASSLGTAYTDTQY
>TRBV30|TRBJ2-2
AWDLTGAGELF
>TRBV15|TRBJ2-5
ATSRGTALQETQY
>TRBV6-1|TRBJ1-5
ASSEDRGGNQPQH
>TRBV19|TRBJ1-5
ATEGRSSNQPQH
>TRBV27|TRBJ2-5
ASSLSWVRGGETQY
>TRBV6-1|TRBJ2-1
ASSEVKTGGPSNEQF
>TRBV5-1|TRBJ2-7
ASSLEATSYEQY
>TRBV27|TRBJ1-3
ASSLSRGQGNTIY
>TRBV10-3|TRBJ2-7
AISESDNGPYEQY
>TRBV7-9|TRBJ2-7
ASSPGTALSSYEQY
>TRBV15|TRBJ2-7
ATSRGTSGGYEQY
>TRBV19|TRBJ1-2
ASSIRWGQGDYGYT
>TRBV14|TRBJ2-7
ASSQESQGLYHYEQY
>TRBV27|TRBJ2-7
ASSSATDYEQY
>TRBV19|TRBJ2-3
ASSIDGGSTDTQY
>TRBV28|TRBJ1-2
ASSTEIYGYT